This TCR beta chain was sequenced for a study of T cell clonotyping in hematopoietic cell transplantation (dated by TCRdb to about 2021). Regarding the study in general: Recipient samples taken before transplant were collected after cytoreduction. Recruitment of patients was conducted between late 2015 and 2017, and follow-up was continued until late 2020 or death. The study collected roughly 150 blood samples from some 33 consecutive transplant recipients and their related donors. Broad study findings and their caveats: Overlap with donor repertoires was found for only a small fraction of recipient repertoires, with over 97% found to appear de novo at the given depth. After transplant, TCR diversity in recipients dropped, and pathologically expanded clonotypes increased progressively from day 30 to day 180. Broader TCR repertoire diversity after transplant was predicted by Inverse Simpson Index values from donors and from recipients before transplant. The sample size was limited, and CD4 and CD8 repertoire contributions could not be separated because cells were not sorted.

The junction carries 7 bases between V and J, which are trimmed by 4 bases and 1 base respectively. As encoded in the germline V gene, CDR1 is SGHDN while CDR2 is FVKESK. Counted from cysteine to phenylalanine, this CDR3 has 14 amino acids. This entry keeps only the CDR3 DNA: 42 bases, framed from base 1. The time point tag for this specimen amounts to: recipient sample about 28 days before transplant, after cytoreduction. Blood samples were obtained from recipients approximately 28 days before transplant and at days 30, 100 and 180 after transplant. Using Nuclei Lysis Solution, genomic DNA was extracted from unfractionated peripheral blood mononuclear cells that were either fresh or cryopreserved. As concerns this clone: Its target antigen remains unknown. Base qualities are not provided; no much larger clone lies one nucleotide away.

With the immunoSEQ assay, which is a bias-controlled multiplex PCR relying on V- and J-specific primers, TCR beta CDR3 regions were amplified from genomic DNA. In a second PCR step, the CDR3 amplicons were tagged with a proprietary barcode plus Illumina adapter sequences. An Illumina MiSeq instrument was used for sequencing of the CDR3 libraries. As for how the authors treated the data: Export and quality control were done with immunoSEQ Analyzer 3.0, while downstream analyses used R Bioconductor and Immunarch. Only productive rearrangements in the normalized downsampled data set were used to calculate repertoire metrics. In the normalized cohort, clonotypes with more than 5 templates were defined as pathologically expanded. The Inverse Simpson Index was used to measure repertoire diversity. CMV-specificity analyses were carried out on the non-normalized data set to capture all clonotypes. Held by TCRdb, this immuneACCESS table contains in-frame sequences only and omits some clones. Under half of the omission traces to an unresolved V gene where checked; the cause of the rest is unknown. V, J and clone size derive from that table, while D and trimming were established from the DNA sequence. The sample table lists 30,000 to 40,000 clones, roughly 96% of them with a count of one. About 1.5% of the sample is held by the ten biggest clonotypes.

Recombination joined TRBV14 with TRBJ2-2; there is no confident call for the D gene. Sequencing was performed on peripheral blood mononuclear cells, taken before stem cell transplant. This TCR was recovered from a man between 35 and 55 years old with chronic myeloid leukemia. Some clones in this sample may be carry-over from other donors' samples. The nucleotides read TGTGCCAGCAGCCCGGTGATGAACACCGGGGAGCTGTTTTTT. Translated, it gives CASSPVMNTGELFF.